This TCR beta chain comes out of a study of T cell changes during pregnancy in multiple sclerosis. Some clones are missing from TCRdb's copy, which holds only in-frame ones; the method was immunoSEQ multiplex PCR. The sample contains just over 20,000 clones, 80% to 90% of which appear only once. The V end was cut by 0 bases, the J end by 11 bases, with 9 bases between. The CDR3 sequence is 12 residues long. Per the germline V gene, CDR1 is SGHDT and CDR2 is YYEEEE. The receptor comes from a female donor in good health, enrolled as a control in a pregnancy study. The source material was CD8+ T cells from peripheral blood mononuclear cells, sampled in the second trimester of pregnancy. The V gene is TRBV5-6, the J gene TRBJ2-1; D unclear. The CDR3 coding sequence is TGTGCCAGCAGCTTGGCTGCACAGCAGCAGTTCTTC. Its translation: CASSLAAQQQFF.